A single T cell receptor beta chain is shown here with its context. The clone's antigen remains unknown. Base qualities are not provided; no much larger clone lies one nucleotide away. The junction carries 8 bases between V and J, which are trimmed by 2 bases and 0 bases respectively. The CDR3 goes from the cysteine to the phenylalanine over 15 residues. Here the CDR3 DNA is all that survives: 45 bases in frame from base 1. The germline V gene gives CDR1 as WSHSY and CDR2 as SAAADI. The library was prepared using the immunoSEQ multiplex PCR assay. Regarding the original processing steps: A statistical classification framework was built to diagnose cytomegalovirus status from the catalog of TCR beta chain sequences. TCRdb provides this immuneACCESS table in a form limited to in-frame rearrangements. Some clones are lacking; in checked studies, under half of them reflect an unresolved V gene, and why the rest are absent is not known. That table supplies the V and J calls and clone size; D and trimming were determined from the DNA. Present in this sample are approximately 230,000 clones, more than 75% of which were seen just once. Approximately 12% of the sample goes to the ten largest clones.

The data originate from a study of cytomegalovirus exposure and HLA in healthy donors (dated by TCRdb to 2016 to 2017). With regard to the full study: A later analysis indicated that the 100 to 150 validation repertoires were generated on the platform also employed for the approximately 700 repertoires of the first cohort. The study aimed to test whether signatures of past pathogen exposure could be identified by cataloging public T cell receptors. Besides the first cohort of roughly 660 subjects, a separate validation cohort made up of 95 to 150 different subjects was used. To predict cytomegalovirus infection status, the study brought together high-throughput TCR immunosequencing, statistical association of individual TCRs with disease status, and machine learning. Overall results and qualifications from the work: The authors suggested that the approach could potentially be generalized to other disease states and immunological phenotypes. The classifier was reported to diagnose cytomegalovirus status with high specificity and sensitivity in both the original cohort and the validation cohort. The validation cohort had no HLA typing available for a later analysis, so co-occurrence within that cohort was assessed over all 120 or so repertoires. Of the cluster scores, 94% were above 0 in a later analysis, which found that TCRs clustered in the first cohort also tended to co-occur in the approximately 120 validation repertoires. Most TCR sequences were seen in very few donors, while some public TCRs were found in many individuals. The study gave a list of 150 to 200 TCR beta chains associated with cytomegalovirus. A few of the identified cytomegalovirus-associated TCR beta chains were confirmed in vitro to be specific for cytomegalovirus antigens.

The donors belonged to the validation cohort of about 110 subjects, which was separate from the roughly 670-subject first cohort. The rearrangement combines TRBV10-2 with TRBJ2-1; no D gene can be assigned with confidence. This TCR was sampled from a man younger than 35 in good health and CMV-seropositive. The sample taken for sequencing was PBMCs. The encoded CDR3 is CASSEGVSSYNEQFF. The sequence in DNA is TGCGCCAGCAGTGAGGGCGTTAGCTCCTACAATGAGCAGTTCTTC.